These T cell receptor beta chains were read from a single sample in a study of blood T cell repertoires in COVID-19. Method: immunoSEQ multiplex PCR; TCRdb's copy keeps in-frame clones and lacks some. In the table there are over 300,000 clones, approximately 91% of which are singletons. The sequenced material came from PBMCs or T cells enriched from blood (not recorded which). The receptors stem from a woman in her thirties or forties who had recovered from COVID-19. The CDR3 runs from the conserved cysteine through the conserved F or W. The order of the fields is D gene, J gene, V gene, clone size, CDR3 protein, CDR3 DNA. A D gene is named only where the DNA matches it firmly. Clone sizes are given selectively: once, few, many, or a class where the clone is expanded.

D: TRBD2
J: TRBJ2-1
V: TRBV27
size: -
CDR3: CASISGGAYNEQFF
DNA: TGTGCCAGCATATCCGGGGGGGCCTACAATGAGCAGTTCTTC

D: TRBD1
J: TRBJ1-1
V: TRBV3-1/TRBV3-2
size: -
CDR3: CASSQGQGASEAFF
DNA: TGTGCCAGCAGCCAAGGACAGGGGGCGAGTGAAGCTTTCTTT

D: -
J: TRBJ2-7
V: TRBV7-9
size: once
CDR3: CASSPRDFLTYEQYF
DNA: TGTGCCAGCAGCCCCCGGGACTTCCTAACCTACGAGCAGTACTTC

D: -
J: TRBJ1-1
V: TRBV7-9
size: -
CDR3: CASSLEGKTEAFF
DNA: TGTGCCAGCAGCTTAGAGGGGAAAACTGAAGCTTTCTTT

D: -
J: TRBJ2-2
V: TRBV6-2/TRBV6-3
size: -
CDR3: CASSLRPGNTGELFF
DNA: TGTGCCAGCAGCCTCAGACCGGGGAACACCGGGGAGCTGTTTTTT

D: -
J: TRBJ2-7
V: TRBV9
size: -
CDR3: CASSVVARSYEQYF
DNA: TGTGCCAGCAGCGTAGTAGCCAGATCCTACGAGCAGTACTTC

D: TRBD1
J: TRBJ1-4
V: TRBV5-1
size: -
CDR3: CASSGTGVNNEKLFF
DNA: TGCGCCAGCAGCGGAACAGGGGTGAATAATGAAAAACTGTTTTTT

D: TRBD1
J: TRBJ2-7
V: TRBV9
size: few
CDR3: CASSVSGGQAPYEQYF
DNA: TGTGCCAGCAGCGTCTCTGGGGGACAGGCCCCCTACGAGCAGTACTTC

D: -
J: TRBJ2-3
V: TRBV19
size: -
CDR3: CASSMGLQGSTDTQYF
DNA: TGTGCCAGTAGTATGGGGCTGCAGGGAAGCACAGATACGCAGTATTTT

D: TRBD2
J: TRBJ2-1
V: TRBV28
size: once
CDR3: CASNIAGTYNEQFF
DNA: TGTGCCAGCAATATAGCGGGGACCTACAATGAGCAGTTCTTC

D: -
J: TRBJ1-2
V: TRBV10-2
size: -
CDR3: CASSESLQIYGYTF
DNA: TGCGCCAGCAGTGAGTCGTTACAGATCTATGGCTACACCTTC

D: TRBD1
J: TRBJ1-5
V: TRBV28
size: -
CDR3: CASAFRGQGNQPQHF
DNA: TGTGCCAGCGCTTTTAGGGGGCAGGGCAATCAGCCCCAGCATTTT

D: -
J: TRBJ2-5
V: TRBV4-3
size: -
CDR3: CASIPRGQETQYF
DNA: TGCGCCAGCATTCCAAGGGGGCAAGAGACCCAGTACTTC